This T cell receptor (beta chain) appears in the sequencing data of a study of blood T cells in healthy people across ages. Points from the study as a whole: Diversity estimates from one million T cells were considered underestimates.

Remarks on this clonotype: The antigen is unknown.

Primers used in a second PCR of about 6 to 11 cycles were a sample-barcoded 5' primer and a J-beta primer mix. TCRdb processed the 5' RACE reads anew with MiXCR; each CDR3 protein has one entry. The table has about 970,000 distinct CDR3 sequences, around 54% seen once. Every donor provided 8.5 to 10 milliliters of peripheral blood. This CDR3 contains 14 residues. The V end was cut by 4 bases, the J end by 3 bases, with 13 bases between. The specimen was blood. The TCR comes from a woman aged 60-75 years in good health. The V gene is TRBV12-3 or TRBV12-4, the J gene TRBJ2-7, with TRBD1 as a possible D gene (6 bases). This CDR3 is CASSSFDRNYEQYF. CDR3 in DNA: TGTGCCAGCAGTTCTTTCGACAGGAACTACGAGCAGTACTTC.